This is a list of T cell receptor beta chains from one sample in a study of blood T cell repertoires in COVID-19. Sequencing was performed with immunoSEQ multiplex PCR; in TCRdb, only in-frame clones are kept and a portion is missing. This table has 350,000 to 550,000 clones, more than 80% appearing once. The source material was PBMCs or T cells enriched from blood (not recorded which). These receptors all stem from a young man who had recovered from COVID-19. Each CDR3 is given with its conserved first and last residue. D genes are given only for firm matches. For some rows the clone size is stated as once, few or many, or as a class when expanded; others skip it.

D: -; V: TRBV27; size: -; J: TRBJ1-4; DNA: TGTGCCAGCAGTTCAGGGTTAAATGAAAAACTGTTTTTT; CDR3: CASSSGLNEKLFF
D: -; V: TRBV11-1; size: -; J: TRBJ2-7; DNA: TGTGCCAGCAGGGTAACAGGGACCGACGAGCAGTACTTC; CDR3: CASRVTGTDEQYF
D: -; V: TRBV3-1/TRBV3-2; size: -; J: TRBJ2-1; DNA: TGTGCCAGCAGCCAAGGACTAGATTGGCAGTTCTTC; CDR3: CASSQGLDWQFF
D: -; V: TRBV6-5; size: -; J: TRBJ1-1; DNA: TGTGCCAGCAGGCCCGGGGGTGGCACTGAAGCTTTCTTT; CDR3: CASRPGGGTEAFF
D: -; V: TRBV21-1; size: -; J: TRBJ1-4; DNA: TGTGCCAGCAGCAAGGGACAGTCTAATGAAAAACTGTTTTTT; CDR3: CASSKGQSNEKLFF
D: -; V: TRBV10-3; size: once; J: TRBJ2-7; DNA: TGTGCCATCAGTGCGCAGGATTTGGACGAGCAGTACTTC; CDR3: CAISAQDLDEQYF
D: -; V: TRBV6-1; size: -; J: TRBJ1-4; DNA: TGTGCCAGCAGTGTGGGGTCCCTGGTTCCAGGGGTTGAAAAACTGTTTTTT; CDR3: CASSVGSLVPGVEKLFF
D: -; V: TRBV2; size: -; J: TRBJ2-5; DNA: TGTGCCAGCAGTGTGAGGTCTCCGGGAGAGACCCAGTACTTC; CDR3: CASSVRSPGETQYF
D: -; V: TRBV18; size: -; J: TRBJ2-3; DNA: TGTGCCAGCTCACCTACGGGGAGGTCTAGCACAGATACGCAGTATTTT; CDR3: CASSPTGRSSTDTQYF
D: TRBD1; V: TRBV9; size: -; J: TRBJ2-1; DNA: TGTGCCAGCAGCGTCTCACTCGGGGGGACAGGGGGCGAACAGCAGTTCTTC; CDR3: CASSVSLGGTGGEQQFF
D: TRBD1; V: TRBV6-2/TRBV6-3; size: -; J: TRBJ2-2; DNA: TGTGCCAGCAGTGCGGACAGGTCCCCGAACACCGGGGAGCTGTTTTTT; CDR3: CASSADRSPNTGELFF